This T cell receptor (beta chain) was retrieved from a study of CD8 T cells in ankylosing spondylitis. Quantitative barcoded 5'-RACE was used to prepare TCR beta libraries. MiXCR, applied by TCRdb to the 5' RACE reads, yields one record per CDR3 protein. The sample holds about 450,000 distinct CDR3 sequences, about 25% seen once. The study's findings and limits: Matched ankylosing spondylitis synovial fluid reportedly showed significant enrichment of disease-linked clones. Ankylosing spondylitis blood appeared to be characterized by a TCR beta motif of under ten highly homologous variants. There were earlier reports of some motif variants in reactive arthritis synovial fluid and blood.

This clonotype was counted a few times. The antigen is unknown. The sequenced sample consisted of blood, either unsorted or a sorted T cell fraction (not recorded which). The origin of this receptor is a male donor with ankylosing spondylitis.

The CDR3 is CASSPWGQATGELFF. In nucleotides, the CDR3 is TGTGCCAGCAGCCCCTGGGGACAGGCCACGGGGGAGCTGTTTTTT. The V call is TRBV7-8, the J call TRBJ2-2; 8 nucleotides agree with TRBD1. Losses at the gene ends were 5 bases for V and 8 bases for J; bases not matched to a gene: 10. The germline CDR1 and CDR2 sequences are SGHVS and FQNEAQ. This CDR3 has 15 residues.